This T cell receptor beta chain stems from a study of blood T cell repertoires in COVID-19. With V trimmed by 5 bases and J by 2 bases, 3 bases remained unmatched. The germline gives CDR1 LNHDA, CDR2 SQIVND (reference sequence). This CDR3 contains 14 residues. Produced via immunoSEQ multiplex PCR; TCRdb's table is partial and in-frame only. The data hold around 30,000 clones, with approximately 71% observed a single time. This clone showed up just a few times. Other DNA variants within this sample encode the same CDR3. V and J are TRBV19 and TRBJ1-5; 7 positions match TRBD1. The specimen sequenced was peripheral blood. The TCR was taken from a man older than 75 with active or convalescent COVID-19. The CDR3 sequence: CASSGTGGNQPQHF. The DNA of the CDR3 is TGTGCCAGTAGTGGAACAGGGGGCAATCAGCCCCAGCATTTT.